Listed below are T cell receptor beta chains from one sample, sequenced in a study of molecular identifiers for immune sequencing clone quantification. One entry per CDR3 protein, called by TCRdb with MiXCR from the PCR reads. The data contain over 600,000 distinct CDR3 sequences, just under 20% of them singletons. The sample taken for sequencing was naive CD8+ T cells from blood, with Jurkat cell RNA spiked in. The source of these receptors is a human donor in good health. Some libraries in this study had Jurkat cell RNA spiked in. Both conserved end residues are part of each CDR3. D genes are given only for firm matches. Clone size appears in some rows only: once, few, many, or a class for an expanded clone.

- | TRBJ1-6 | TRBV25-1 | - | TGTGCCAGCAGTGAATTGTCGGGGGGGAATTCACCCCTCCACTTT | CASSELSGGNSPLHF
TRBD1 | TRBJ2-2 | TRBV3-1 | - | TGTGCCAGCAGCCAGGGGACAGGGTTCGGGGAGCTGTTTTTT | CASSQGTGFGELFF
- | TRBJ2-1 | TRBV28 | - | TGTGCCAGCAGCTTACTAGTGGGAGAAAACAATGAGCAGTTCTTC | CASSLLVGENNEQFF
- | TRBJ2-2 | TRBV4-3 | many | TGCGCCAGCAGCCAAGGGCAGGTCGACACCGGGGAGCTGTTTTTT | CASSQGQVDTGELFF
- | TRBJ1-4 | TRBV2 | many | TGTGCCAGCAGTGTGAGGAGAGATACACTGAAGGATGAAAAACTGTTTTTT | CASSVRRDTLKDEKLFF
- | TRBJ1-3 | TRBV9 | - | TGTGCCAGCAGCGTAGACAGGAACTCTGGAAACACCATATATTTT | CASSVDRNSGNTIYF
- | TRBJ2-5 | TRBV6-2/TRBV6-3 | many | TGTGCCAGCAGGAGCTACCACCAAGAGACCCAGTACTTC | CASRSYHQETQYF
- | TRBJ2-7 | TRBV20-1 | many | TGCAGTGCCCCCGGGACTGGCAGATACGAGCAGTACTTC | CSAPGTGRYEQYF
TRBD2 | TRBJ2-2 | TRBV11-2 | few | TGTGCCAGCAGTACCAACCGACTAGCGGGAGAAACCGGGGAGCTGTTTTTT | CASSTNRLAGETGELFF
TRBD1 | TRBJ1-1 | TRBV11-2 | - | TGTGCCAGCATCAGACACAGGGGCCCCTACACTGAAGCTTCCTTT | CASIRHRGPYTEASF
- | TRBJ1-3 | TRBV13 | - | TGTGCCAGCAGCCCAGGCAGGGGTAAGAGAAACACCATATATTTT | CASSPGRGKRNTIYF
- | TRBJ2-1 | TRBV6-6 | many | TGTGCCAGCAGTATACTAGCTACGGGGGTTGTTGAGCAGTTCTTC | CASSILATGVVEQFF
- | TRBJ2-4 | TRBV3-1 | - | TGTGCCAGCAGCCAAGATGTTGGCCAAGACCACGAAGCCAAAAACATTCAGTACTTC | CASSQDVGQDHEAKNIQYF
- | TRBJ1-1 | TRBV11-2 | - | TGTGCCAGCAGCTTAGGGGGAAATGAAGCTTTCTTT | CASSLGGNEAFF
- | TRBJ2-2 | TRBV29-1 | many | TGCAGCGCACAACACAGGGACACCGGGGAGCTGTTTTTT | CSAQHRDTGELFF
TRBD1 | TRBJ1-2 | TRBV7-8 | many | TGTGCCAGCAGCTTAACCCGACAGGGAAACTATGGCTACACCTTC | CASSLTRQGNYGYTF
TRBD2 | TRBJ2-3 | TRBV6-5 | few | TGTGCCAGTACCCCAGGCGGGGGGGCGTCAGATACGCAGTATTTT | CASTPGGGASDTQYF
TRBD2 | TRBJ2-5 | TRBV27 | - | TGTGCCAGCAGGGTAGCGGGGGGCCCCGCCGCAGAGACCCAGTACTTC | CASRVAGGPAAETQYF
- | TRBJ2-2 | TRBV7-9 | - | TGTGCCAGCAGCCCCCGCCCCGGGAGTTCGGGCGGGGAGCTGTTTTTT | CASSPRPGSSGGELFF
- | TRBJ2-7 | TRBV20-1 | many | TGCAGTGGATTGCTGCGGGGCGAGCAGTACTTC | CSGLLRGEQYF
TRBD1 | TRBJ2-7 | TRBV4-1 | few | TGCGCCAGCAGCCCGATAGTCCGGGACAGTAACTACGAGCAGTACTTC | CASSPIVRDSNYEQYF
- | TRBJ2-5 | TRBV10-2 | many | TGCGCCAGCAGTGATTATGGTGTCCAGGCATCGACCCAGTACTTC | CASSDYGVQASTQYF
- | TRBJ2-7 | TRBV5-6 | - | TGTGCCAGCAGCTTGAGCCCAGGGTCATTATACGAGCAGTACTTC | CASSLSPGSLYEQYF
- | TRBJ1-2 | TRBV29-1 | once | TGCGGCGTTGAAGACTGGACAGTTGTTAGGGGCTACACCTTC | CGVEDWTVVRGYTF
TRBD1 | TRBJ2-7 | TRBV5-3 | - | TGTGCCAGCAGCTGGGGGACAGGGAACAAGCAGTACTTC | CASSWGTGNKQYF
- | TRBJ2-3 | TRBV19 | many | TGTGCCAGTAGTATTGGAGAAGATACGCAGTATTTT | CASSIGEDTQYF
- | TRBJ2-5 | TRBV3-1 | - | TGTGCTAGCAGCCAATTACAGGAACTACAAGAGACCCAGTACTTC | CASSQLQELQETQYF
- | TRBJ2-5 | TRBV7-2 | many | TGTGCCAGCAGCCAAGGGGGAGGGATCCAAGAGACCCAGTACTTC | CASSQGGGIQETQYF
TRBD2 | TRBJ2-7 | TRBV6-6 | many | TGTGCCAGCAGCCCCCGGATGGGAGGGGCTAACTACGAGCAGTACTTC | CASSPRMGGANYEQYF
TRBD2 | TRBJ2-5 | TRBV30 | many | TGTGCCTGGAGGCGGGAGTTAGGGTCCCAAGAGACCCAGTACTTC | CAWRRELGSQETQYF
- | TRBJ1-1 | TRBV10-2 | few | TGCGCCAGCAGTGAGTCTATAGAGGGCAACACTGAAGCTTTCTTT | CASSESIEGNTEAFF
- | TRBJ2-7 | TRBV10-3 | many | TGTGCCATCAGTGAGGTGCAGAGCTCCTACGAGCAGTACTTC | CAISEVQSSYEQYF
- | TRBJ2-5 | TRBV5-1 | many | TGCGCCAGCAGCTGGGGTAGGATGGAAGAGACCCAGTACTTC | CASSWGRMEETQYF
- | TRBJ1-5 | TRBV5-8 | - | TGTGCCAGCAGCGTGGGGGTTCAGCCCCAGCATTTT | CASSVGVQPQHF
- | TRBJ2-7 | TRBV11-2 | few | TGTGCCAGCAGCTTAGGGCCCGAGGGTAACGAGCAGTACTTC | CASSLGPEGNEQYF
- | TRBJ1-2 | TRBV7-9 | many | TGTGCCAGCAGCTCCGGACCCATCCAGACTTATGGCTACACCTTC | CASSSGPIQTYGYTF
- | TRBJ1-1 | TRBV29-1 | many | TGCAGCGTTGAGCTAGGGGGGAGGGCTGAAGCTTTCTTT | CSVELGGRAEAFF
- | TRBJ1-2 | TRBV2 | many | TGTGCCAGCAGTGAAGGCTATGGCTACACCTTC | CASSEGYGYTF
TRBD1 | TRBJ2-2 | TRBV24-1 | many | TGTGCCACCAGTGATTTGGGGACAGGTGGCGTCCGGGAGCTGTTTTTT | CATSDLGTGGVRELFF
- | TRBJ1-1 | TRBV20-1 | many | TGCAGTGCTCTTAACAGAGGGGACACTGAAGCTTTCTTT | CSALNRGDTEAFF
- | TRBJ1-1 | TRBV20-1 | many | TGCAGTGCTATTATAGTAGGGGTTGAAGCTTTCTTT | CSAIIVGVEAFF
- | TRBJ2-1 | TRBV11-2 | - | TGTGCCAGCAGCTTAGCGGGAGCTACCCTGAGGTATGAGCAGTTCTTC | CASSLAGATLRYEQFF
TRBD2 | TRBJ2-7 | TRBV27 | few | TGTGCCAGCAGTTTAACTAGCGGGGATTTCTACGAGCAGTACTTC | CASSLTSGDFYEQYF
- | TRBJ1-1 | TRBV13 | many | TGTGCCAGCAGCCACGGACGGACTGAAGCTTTCTTT | CASSHGRTEAFF
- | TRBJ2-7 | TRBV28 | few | TGTGCCAGCAGTCTCAGACTGATCTCCTACGAGCAGTACTTC | CASSLRLISYEQYF
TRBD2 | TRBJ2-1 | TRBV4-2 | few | TGTGCCAGCAGCCAAGAACGACTAGCGGTCTACAATGAGCAGTTCTTC | CASSQERLAVYNEQFF
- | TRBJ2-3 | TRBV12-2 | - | TGTGCAAGTCGCTTATGGTCGGACGGAAGCACAGATACGCAGTATTTT | CASRLWSDGSTDTQYF
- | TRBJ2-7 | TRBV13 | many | TGTGCCAGCAGGAACTGGGGTTCCTACGAGCAGTACTTC | CASRNWGSYEQYF
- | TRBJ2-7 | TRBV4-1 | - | TGCGCCAGCAGCCAAGCTGAGGACAAGTACGAGCAGTACTTC | CASSQAEDKYEQYF
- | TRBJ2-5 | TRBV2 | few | TGTGCTAAGTTGGCATACGGGGACCAGTACTTC | CAKLAYGDQYF
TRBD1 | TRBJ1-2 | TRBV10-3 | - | TGTGCCATCGGTTCTCCGGGACAGGGGTCCTATGGCTACACCTTC | CAIGSPGQGSYGYTF
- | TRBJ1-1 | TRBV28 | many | TGTGCCAGCAGTTTTAGGGGGAACACTGAAGCTTTCTTT | CASSFRGNTEAFF
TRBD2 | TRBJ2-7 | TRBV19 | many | TGTGCCAGTAGTATCCGCCTAGCGGCAAACTACGAGCAGTACTTC | CASSIRLAANYEQYF